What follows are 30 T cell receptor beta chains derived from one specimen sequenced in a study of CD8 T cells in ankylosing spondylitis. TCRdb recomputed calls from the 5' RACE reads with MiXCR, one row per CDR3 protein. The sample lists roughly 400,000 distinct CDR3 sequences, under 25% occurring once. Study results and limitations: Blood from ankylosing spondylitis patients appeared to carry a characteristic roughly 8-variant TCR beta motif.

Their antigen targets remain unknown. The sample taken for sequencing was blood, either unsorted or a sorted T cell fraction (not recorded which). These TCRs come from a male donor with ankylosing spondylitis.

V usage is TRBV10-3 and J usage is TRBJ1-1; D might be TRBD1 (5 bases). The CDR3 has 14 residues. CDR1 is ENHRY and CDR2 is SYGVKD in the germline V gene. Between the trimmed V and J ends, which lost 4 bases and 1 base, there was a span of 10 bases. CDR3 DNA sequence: TGTGCCATCAGTGGTCAGGGAGGGAACACTGAAGCTTTCTTT. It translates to CAISGQGGNTEAFF.

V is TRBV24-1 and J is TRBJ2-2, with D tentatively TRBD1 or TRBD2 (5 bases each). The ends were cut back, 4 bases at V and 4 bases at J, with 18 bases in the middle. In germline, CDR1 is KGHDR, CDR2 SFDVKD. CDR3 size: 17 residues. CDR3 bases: TGTGCCACCAGTGACCGAACGGGGACGGTTGCCACCGGGGAGCTGTTTTTT. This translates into CATSDRTGTVATGELFF.

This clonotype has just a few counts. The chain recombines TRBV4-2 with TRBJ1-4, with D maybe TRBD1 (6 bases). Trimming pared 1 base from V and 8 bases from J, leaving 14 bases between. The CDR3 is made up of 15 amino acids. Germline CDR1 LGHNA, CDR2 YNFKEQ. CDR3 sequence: CASSQGGARDEKLFF. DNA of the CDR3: TGTGCCAGCAGCCAAGGGGGGGCGCGGGACGAAAAACTGTTTTTT.

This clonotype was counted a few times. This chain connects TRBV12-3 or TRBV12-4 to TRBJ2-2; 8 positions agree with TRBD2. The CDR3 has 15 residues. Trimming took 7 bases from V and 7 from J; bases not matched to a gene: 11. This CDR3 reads CASNPGGPGSGELFF. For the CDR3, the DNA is TGTGCCAGCAACCCGGGAGGGCCGGGTAGCGGGGAGCTGTTTTTT.

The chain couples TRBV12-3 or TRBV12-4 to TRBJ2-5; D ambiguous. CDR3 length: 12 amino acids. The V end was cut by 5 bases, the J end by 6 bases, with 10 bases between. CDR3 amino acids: CASSTVGKTQYF. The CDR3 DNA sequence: TGTGCCAGCAGTACGGTTGGAAAGACCCAGTACTTC.

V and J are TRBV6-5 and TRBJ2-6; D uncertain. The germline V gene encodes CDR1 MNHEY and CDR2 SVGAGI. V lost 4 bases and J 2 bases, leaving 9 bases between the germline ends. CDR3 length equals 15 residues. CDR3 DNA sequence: TGTGCCAGCAGTTTAGACTGGACTGGGGCCAACGTCCTGACTTTC. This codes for CASSLDWTGANVLTF.

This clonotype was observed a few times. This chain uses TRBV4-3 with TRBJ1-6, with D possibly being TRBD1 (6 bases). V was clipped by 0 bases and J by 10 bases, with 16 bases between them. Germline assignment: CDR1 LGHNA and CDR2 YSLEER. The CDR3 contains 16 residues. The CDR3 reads CASSQETASQGSPLHF. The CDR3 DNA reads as TGCGCCAGCAGCCAAGAGACGGCCTCCCAGGGGTCACCCCTCCACTTT.

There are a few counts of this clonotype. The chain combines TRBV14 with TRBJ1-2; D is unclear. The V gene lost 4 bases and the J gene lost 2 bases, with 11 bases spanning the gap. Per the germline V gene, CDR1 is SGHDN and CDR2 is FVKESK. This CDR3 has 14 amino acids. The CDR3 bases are TGTGCCAGCAGCCGACTGACGGGGAACTATGGCTACACCTTC. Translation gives CASSRLTGNYGYTF. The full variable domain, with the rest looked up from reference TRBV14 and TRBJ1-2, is EAGVTQFPSHSVIEKGQTVTLRCDPISGHDNLYWYRRVMGKEIKFLLHFVKESKQDESGMPNNRFLAERTGGTYSTLKVQPAELEDSGVYFCASSRLTGNYGYTFGSGTRLTVV.

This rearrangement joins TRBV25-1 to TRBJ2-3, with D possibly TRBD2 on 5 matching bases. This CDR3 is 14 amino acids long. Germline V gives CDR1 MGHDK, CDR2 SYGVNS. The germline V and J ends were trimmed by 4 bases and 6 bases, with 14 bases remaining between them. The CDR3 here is CASSVARAGDTQYF. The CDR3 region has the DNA TGTGCCAGCAGTGTCGCGCGGGCTGGCGATACGCAGTATTTT.

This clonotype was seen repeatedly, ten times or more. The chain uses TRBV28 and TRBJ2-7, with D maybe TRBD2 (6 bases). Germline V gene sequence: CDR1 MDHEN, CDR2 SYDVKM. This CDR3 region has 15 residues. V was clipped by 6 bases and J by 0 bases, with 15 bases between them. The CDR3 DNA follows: TGTGCCAGCAGGATGGGTAGCGGATACTCCTACGAGCAGTACTTC. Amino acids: CASRMGSGYSYEQYF.

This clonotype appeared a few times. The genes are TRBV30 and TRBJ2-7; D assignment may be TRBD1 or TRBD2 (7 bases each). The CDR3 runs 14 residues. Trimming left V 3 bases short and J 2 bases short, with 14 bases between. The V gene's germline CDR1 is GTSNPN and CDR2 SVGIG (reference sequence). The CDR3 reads CAWRTGRATYEQYF. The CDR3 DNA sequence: TGTGCCTGGAGGACAGGGAGGGCGACCTACGAGCAGTACTTC.

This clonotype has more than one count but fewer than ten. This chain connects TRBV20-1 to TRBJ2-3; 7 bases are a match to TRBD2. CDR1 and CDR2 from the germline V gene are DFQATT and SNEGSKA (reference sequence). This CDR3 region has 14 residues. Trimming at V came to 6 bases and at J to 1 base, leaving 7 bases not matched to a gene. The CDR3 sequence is CSASGDYGTDTQYF. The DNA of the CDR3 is TGCAGTGCCTCGGGGGACTACGGCACAGATACGCAGTATTTT.

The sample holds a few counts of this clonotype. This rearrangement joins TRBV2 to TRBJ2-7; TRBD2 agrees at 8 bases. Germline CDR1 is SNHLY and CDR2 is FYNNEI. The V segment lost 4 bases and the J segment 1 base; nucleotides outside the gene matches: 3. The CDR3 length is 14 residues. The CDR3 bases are TGTGCCAGCAGTGGGAAGCGGGGGTCCTACGAGCAGTACTTC. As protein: CASSGKRGSYEQYF.

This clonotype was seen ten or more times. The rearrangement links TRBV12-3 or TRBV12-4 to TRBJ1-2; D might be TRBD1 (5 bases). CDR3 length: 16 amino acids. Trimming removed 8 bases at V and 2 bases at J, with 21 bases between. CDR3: CASVNYPGLPNYGYTF. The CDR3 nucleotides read TGTGCCAGCGTAAATTATCCGGGACTGCCAAACTATGGCTACACCTTC.

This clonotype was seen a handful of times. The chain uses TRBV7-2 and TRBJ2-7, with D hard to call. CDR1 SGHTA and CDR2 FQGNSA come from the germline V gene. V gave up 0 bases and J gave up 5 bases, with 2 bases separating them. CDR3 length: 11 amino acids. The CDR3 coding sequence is TGTGCCAGCAGCTTAGCCCACGAGCAGTACTTC. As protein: CASSLAHEQYF.

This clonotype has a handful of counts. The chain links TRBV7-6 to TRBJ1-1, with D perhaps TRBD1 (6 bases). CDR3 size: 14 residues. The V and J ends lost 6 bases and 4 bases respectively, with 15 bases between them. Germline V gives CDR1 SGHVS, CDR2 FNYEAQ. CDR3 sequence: CASRRRGLGTEAFF. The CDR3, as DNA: TGTGCCAGCAGGCGCAGGGGTTTGGGCACTGAAGCTTTCTTT.

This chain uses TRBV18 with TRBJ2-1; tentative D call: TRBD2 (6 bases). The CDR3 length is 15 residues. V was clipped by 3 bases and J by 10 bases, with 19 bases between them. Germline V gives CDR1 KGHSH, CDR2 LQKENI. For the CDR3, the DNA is TGTGCCAGCTCACCGATTAATGGTGTTGGGGGGGAGCAGTTCTTC. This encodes CASSPINGVGGEQFF. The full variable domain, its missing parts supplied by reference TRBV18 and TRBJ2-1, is NAGVMQNPRHLVRRRGQEARLRCSPMKGHSHVYWYRQLPEEGLKFMVYLQKENIIDESGMPKERFSAEFPKEGPSILRIQQVVRGDSAAYFCASSPINGVGGEQFFGPGTRLTVL.

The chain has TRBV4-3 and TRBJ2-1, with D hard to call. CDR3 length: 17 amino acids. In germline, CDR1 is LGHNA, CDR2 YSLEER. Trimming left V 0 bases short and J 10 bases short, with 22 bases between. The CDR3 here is CASSQEPSRASLEEQFF. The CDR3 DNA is TGCGCCAGCAGCCAAGAACCCTCCCGGGCCTCCCTCGAGGAGCAGTTCTTC.

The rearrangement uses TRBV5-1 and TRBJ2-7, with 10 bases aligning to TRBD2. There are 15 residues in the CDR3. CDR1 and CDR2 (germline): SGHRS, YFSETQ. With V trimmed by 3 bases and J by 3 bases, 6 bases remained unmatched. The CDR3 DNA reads TGCGCCAGCAGCTCTACCGGGACTAGCGTCTACGAGCAGTACTTC. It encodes CASSSTGTSVYEQYF.

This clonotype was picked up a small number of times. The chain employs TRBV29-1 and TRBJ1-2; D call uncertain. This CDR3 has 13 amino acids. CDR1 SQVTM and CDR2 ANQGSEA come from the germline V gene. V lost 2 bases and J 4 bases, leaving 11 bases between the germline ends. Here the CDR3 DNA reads TGCAGCGTTGAATCGGGATGGCGCTATGGCTACACCTTC. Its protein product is CSVESGWRYGYTF.

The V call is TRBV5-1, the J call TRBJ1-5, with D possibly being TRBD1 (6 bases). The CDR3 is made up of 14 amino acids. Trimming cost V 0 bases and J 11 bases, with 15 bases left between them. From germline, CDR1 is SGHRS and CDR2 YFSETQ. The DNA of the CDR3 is TGCGCCAGCAGCTTGGACGTACAGGGCGAGGCCCAGCATTTT. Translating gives CASSLDVQGEAQHF.

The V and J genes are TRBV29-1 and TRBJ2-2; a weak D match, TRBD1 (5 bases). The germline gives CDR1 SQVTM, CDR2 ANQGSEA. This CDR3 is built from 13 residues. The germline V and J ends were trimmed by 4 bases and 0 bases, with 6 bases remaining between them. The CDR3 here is CSVGTTNTGELFF. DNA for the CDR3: TGCAGCGTTGGGACAACGAACACCGGGGAGCTGTTTTTT.

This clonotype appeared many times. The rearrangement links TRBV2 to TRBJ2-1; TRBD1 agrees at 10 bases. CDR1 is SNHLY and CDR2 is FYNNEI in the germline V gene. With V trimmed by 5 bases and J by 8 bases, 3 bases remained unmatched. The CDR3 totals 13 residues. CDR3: CASSRDRGYEQFF. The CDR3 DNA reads TGTGCCAGCAGTCGGGACAGGGGCTATGAGCAGTTCTTC.

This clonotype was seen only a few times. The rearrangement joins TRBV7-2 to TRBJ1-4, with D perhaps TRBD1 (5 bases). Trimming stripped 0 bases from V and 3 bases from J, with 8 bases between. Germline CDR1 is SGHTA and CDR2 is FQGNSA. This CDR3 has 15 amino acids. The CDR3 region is CASSLAGGSNEKLFF. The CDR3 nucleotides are TGTGCCAGCAGCTTAGCGGGGGGATCTAATGAAAAACTGTTTTTT.

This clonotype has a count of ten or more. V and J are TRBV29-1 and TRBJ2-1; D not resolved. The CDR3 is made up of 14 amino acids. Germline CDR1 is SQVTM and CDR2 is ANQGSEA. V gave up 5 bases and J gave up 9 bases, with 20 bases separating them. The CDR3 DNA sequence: TGCAGCGTTAGCCCCGATACCGCCGTGGCTGAGCAGTTCTTC. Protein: CSVSPDTAVAEQFF.

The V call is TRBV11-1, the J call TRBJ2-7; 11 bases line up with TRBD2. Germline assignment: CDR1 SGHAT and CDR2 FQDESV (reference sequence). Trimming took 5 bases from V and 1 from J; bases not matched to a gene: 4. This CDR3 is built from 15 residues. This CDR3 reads CASSITSGSSYEQYF. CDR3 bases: TGTGCCAGCAGCATCACTAGCGGGAGTTCCTACGAGCAGTACTTC. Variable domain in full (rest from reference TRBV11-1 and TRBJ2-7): EAEVAQSPRYKITEKSQAVAFWCDPISGHATLYWYRQILGQGPELLVQFQDESVVDDSQLPKDRFSAERLKGVDSTLKIQPAELGDSAMYLCASSITSGSSYEQYFGPGTRLTVT.

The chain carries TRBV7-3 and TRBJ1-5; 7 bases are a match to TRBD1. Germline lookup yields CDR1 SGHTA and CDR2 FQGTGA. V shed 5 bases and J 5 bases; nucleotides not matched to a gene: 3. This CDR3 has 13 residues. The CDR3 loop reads CASSRTGDQPQHF. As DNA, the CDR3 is TGTGCCAGCAGCCGTACAGGGGATCAGCCCCAGCATTTT.

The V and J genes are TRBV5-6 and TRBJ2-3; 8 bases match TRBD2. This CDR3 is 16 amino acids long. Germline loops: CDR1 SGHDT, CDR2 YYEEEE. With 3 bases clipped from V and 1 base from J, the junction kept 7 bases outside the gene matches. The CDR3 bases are TGTGCCAGCAGCTATCAAGCGGGAGATGGCACAGATACGCAGTATTTT. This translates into CASSYQAGDGTDTQYF.

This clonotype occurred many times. CDR3 in DNA: TGTGCCAGCAGTTACGCCGATACGCAGTATTTT. As protein: CASSYADTQYF. This chain uses TRBV6-6 with TRBJ2-3; D is ambiguous. The V gene lost 2 bases and the J gene lost 6 bases, with 3 bases spanning the gap. CDR3 length: 11 amino acids. Germline CDR1 reads MNHNY; CDR2 reads SVGAGI (reference sequence).

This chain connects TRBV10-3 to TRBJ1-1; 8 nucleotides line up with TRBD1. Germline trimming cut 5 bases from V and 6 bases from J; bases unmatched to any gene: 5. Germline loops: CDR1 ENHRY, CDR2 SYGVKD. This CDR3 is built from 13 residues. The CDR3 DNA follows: TGTGCCATCAGTATAGAGGACAGGGCTGAAGCTTTCTTT. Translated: CAISIEDRAEAFF.